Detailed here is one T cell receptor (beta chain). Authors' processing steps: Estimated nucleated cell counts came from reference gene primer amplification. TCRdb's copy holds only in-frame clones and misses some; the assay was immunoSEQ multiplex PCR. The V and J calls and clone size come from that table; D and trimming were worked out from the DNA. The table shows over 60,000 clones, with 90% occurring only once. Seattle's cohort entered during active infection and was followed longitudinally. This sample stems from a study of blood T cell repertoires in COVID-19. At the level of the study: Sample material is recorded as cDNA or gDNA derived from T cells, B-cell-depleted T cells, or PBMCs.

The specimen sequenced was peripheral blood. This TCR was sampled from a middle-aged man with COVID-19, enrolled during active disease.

The CDR3 protein is CSVLGAQGIYGYTF. CDR3 nucleotide sequence: TGCAGCGTTTTGGGGGCCCAGGGGATCTATGGCTACACCTTC. This rearrangement joins TRBV29-1 to TRBJ1-2; weak D call: TRBD1 (6 bases). Trimming pared 5 bases from V and 4 bases from J, leaving 17 bases between. This CDR3 is built from 14 residues. Germline lookup yields CDR1 SQVTM and CDR2 ANQGSEA.